There are many counts of the clone carrying this TCR beta chain. Its specificity is not known. Preparing the TCRbeta library involved the use of unique molecular identifiers. TCRdb re-called the PCR reads with MiXCR, one entry per CDR3 protein. This sample has some 150,000 distinct CDR3 sequences; about 8.8% occur once, and the top ten carry around a sixth. These data are taken from a study of T-cell reconstitution after alpha-beta-depleted transplantation in children. V was cut by 1 base and J by 9 bases, with 7 bases left in between. Per the germline V gene, CDR1 is LNHNV and CDR2 is YYDKDF (reference sequence). The CDR3 totals 13 residues. Study-wide points: It was newly produced T cells that mostly accounted for T-cell counts and diversity one year after transplant. Some patients' high day-60 TCRbeta diversity was attributed to recipient cells surviving conditioning. It was reported that alpha-beta T cells came from several hundred expanded graft clones (about two months after transplant).

The sample here was PBMCs, mostly from graft donor cells, taken 180 days after TCRalphabeta/CD19-depleted stem cell transplant. The rearrangement uses TRBV15 and TRBJ1-6, with a possible D match to TRBD1 (5 bases). This receptor was taken from a female patient aged 2-10 years who had a stem cell transplant for congenital amegakaryocytic thrombocytopenia, so the T cells may come from the graft donor. CDR3: CATSRAGGSPLHF. CDR3 nucleotide sequence: TGTGCCACCAGCAGAGCGGGGGGTTCACCCCTCCACTTT.